This is a list of T cell receptor beta chains from one sample in a study of blood T cell repertoires in COVID-19. TCRdb keeps only in-frame clones here, not all; method: immunoSEQ multiplex PCR. The table lists roughly 230,000 clones, roughly 83% of them singletons. Material: peripheral blood. The origin of the receptors is a woman between 45 and 60 years old with acute or convalescent COVID-19. The CDR3 runs from the conserved cysteine through the conserved F or W. A D gene is named only where the DNA matches it firmly. Clone size, where shown, is once, few, many, or a class for clones that have expanded.

v_gene,j_gene,abundance,d_gene,CDR3aa,CDR3nt
TRBV11-2,TRBJ2-7,NA,TRBD1,CASSGGTGYYEQYF,TGTGCCAGCAGCGGGGGGACAGGGTACTACGAGCAGTACTTC
TRBV3-1/TRBV3-2,TRBJ1-6,once,TRBD1,CASSQEGQGGNSPLHF,TGTGCCAGCAGCCAGGAGGGACAGGGGGGAAATTCACCCCTCCACTTT
TRBV4-1,TRBJ1-4,NA,NA,CASSQAQEKLFF,TGCGCCAGCAGCCAAGCACAGGAAAAACTGTTTTTT
TRBV28,TRBJ2-7,once,NA,CASSPSISYDEQYF,TGTGCCAGCAGTCCCTCGATTAGTTACGACGAGCAGTACTTC
TRBV28,TRBJ2-2,NA,NA,CASSLAGGQVELFF,TGTGCCAGCAGTTTAGCAGGCGGGCAGGTGGAGCTGTTTTTT
TRBV6-5,TRBJ1-6,NA,TRBD1,CASTQGQGRSPLHF,TGTGCCAGCACCCAGGGACAGGGCCGTTCACCCCTCCACTTT
TRBV9,TRBJ1-2,NA,TRBD1,CASTQGQGIYGYTF,TGTGCCAGCACCCAAGGACAGGGGATTTATGGCTACACCTTC
TRBV28,TRBJ2-7,NA,NA,CASSPGREQYF,TGTGCCAGCAGTCCAGGGCGCGAGCAGTACTTC
TRBV7-2,TRBJ2-3,NA,TRBD2,CASSPGGRVTDTQYF,TGTGCCAGCAGCCCCGGGGGGAGGGTGACAGATACGCAGTATTTT
TRBV4-1,TRBJ1-3,NA,TRBD1,CASSLPGQGATGNTIYF,TGCGCCAGCAGCCTCCCGGGACAGGGGGCTACTGGAAACACCATATATTTT
TRBV7-2,TRBJ1-5,NA,NA,CASSLGQYNQPQHF,TGTGCCAGCAGCTTAGGGCAGTATAATCAGCCCCAGCATTTT
TRBV6-2/TRBV6-3,TRBJ1-4,NA,NA,CASSYGRVTNEKLFF,TGTGCCAGCAGTTACGGCCGGGTTACTAATGAAAAACTGTTTTTT
TRBV2,TRBJ2-2,NA,TRBD2,CASRPGTSNTGELFF,TGTGCCAGCAGACCCGGGACTAGCAACACCGGGGAGCTGTTTTTT
TRBV7-9,TRBJ2-7,NA,NA,CASSFRVPEQYF,TGTGCCAGCAGCTTCAGGGTTCCCGAGCAGTACTTC
TRBV24-1,TRBJ1-5,few,NA,CATSNRGNQPQHF,TGTGCCACCAGTAACAGGGGCAATCAGCCCCAGCATTTT
TRBV29-1,TRBJ2-2,NA,TRBD2,CSVGGGAGELFF,TGCAGCGTTGGCGGGGGGGCCGGGGAGCTGTTTTTT
TRBV7-2,TRBJ1-6,NA,NA,CASSLNRVTNSPLHF,TGTGCCAGCAGCTTAAACAGGGTAACCAATTCACCCCTCCACTTT
TRBV27,TRBJ1-5,few,TRBD1,CASSDRDSNQPQHF,TGTGCCAGCAGTGACAGGGATAGCAATCAGCCCCAGCATTTT
TRBV15,TRBJ2-3,NA,NA,CATSTLSRGKGTDTQYF,TGTGCCACCAGCACCCTTAGCCGGGGTAAAGGCACAGATACGCAGTATTTT
TRBV19,TRBJ1-2,NA,TRBD1,CASSIDTTGVGYTF,TGTGCCAGTAGTATAGACACAACAGGGGTTGGCTACACCTTC
TRBV5-4,TRBJ2-7,NA,NA,CASSSNLFEGGVPSKYF,TGTGCCAGCAGCTCGAATTTGTTCGAGGGGGGGGTACCGTCTAAGTACTTC
TRBV18,TRBJ1-1,NA,TRBD1,CASSIQGIETEAFF,TGTGCCAGCTCCATACAGGGGATTGAGACTGAAGCTTTCTTT
TRBV5-1,TRBJ2-1,NA,TRBD1,CASSGTGLNEQFF,TGCGCCAGTTCCGGGACAGGGTTGAATGAGCAGTTCTTC
TRBV19,TRBJ1-4,NA,TRBD1,CASSTRDSATNEKLFF,TGTGCCAGTAGTACACGGGACAGCGCAACTAATGAAAAACTGTTTTTT
TRBV19,TRBJ1-4,NA,TRBD1,CASSMTGEVEKLFF,TGTGCCAGTAGTATGACAGGGGAAGTGGAAAAACTGTTTTTT
TRBV5-1,TRBJ2-4,NA,TRBD2,CASSLAPSALGGLQNIQYF,TGCGCCAGCAGCTTGGCCCCCTCCGCCCTCGGGGGACTACAAAACATTCAGTACTTC
TRBV5-4,TRBJ1-1,NA,NA,CASRRDQGRFAEAFF,TGTGCCAGCAGGCGGGACCAGGGTCGTTTCGCTGAAGCTTTCTTT
TRBV27,TRBJ1-2,NA,NA,CASSLAGVGYGYTF,TGTGCCAGCAGTTTAGCAGGGGTCGGGTATGGCTACACCTTC
TRBV29-1,TRBJ2-3,NA,TRBD1,CSALQGLDTQYF,TGCAGCGCCCTACAGGGGTTAGATACGCAGTATTTT
TRBV6-5,TRBJ1-2,once,NA,CASRKGLYGYTF,TGTGCCAGCAGGAAGGGACTCTATGGCTACACCTTC
TRBV28,TRBJ1-2,NA,NA,CASSLTPVYGYTF,TGTGCCAGCAGTTTAACCCCGGTCTATGGCTACACCTTC
TRBV30,TRBJ1-1,NA,NA,CAWHEGAFVAFF,TGTGCCTGGCATGAGGGAGCTTTCGTCGCTTTCTTT
TRBV29-1,TRBJ2-5,NA,NA,CSVGLRWDTPPETQYF,TGCAGCGTTGGACTCCGGTGGGACACCCCACCGGAGACCCAGTACTTC
TRBV19,TRBJ1-6,NA,TRBD1,CASSPDRQGSSPLHF,TGTGCCAGTAGTCCCGACCGACAGGGGAGTTCACCCCTCCACTTT
TRBV5-4,TRBJ2-5,NA,TRBD2,CASRPGLAGELETQYF,TGTGCCAGCAGACCGGGACTAGCGGGAGAATTAGAGACCCAGTACTTC
TRBV25-1,TRBJ1-1,NA,NA,CASNGGFSTEAFF,TGTGCCAGCAACGGGGGGTTTAGCACTGAAGCTTTCTTT
TRBV5-6,TRBJ2-3,NA,NA,CASSPWGAGFSTDTQYF,TGTGCCAGCAGCCCATGGGGTGCGGGGTTTAGCACAGATACGCAGTATTTT
TRBV18,TRBJ2-2,NA,TRBD1,CASSRTGKVGELFF,TGTGCCAGCTCACGGACAGGGAAAGTCGGGGAGCTGTTTTTT
TRBV23-1,TRBJ2-7,NA,TRBD2,CASSQSSPIAGGEQYF,TGCGCCAGCAGTCAATCATCACCAATCGCGGGGGGGGAGCAGTACTTC
TRBV11-2,TRBJ1-6,NA,TRBD1,CASSLVGTVNSPLHF,TGTGCCAGCAGCTTAGTGGGGACAGTCAATTCACCCCTCCACTTT
TRBV11-3,TRBJ2-7,NA,TRBD2,CASSLLSGGEQYF,TGTGCCAGCAGCTTACTGAGCGGGGGCGAGCAGTACTTC
TRBV4-1,TRBJ1-1,NA,TRBD1,CASSQQTGRWTEAFF,TGCGCCAGCAGCCAACAGACAGGGCGGTGGACTGAAGCTTTCTTT
TRBV7-2,TRBJ2-3,NA,NA,CASSKNGGTQYF,TGTGCCAGCAGCAAGAATGGCGGTACGCAGTATTTT
TRBV2,TRBJ2-3,NA,NA,CASWRREDTQYF,TGTGCCAGCTGGCGTCGGGAAGATACGCAGTATTTT
TRBV7-9,TRBJ1-6,few,TRBD1,CASSPGQGRDSPLHF,TGTGCCAGCAGCCCGGGACAGGGGAGAGATTCACCCCTCCACTTT